This T cell receptor beta chain stems from a study of memory CD4+ T cells and cytomegalovirus serostatus. Study as a whole: Donors were healthy Belgian adults, 9 or 10 CMV seropositive and about two dozen seronegative.

V lost 5 bases and J lost 2, with 6 bases in between. The CDR3 is made up of 12 amino acids. Per germline, CDR1 SGDLS and CDR2 YYNGEE. About this clone itself: Antigen unknown.

The authors' processing: After removing out-of-frame reads, approximately 2 million distinct TCRbeta sequences remained. The method was immunoSEQ multiplex PCR; TCRdb's version includes in-frame clones alone and lacks a portion of them. V and J calls and clone size are those listed in that table; D and trimming were worked out from the DNA. The sample records around 60,000 clones, roughly 84% being singletons. Single viable CD3+CD4+CD8-CD45RO+ cells were sorted as the memory CD4+ T cells. General study points: Suggested: most of the CMV-linked TCR signature lies in CD4+ memory cells. Median bootstrapped AUC for CMV status was about 0.95 originally, less than 0.93 US-trained.

This sequence joins TRBV9 and TRBJ2-3; D unresolved. Sequencing input: memory CD4+ T cells from blood. The clonotype was recovered from an adult in good health and CMV-seronegative. Some clones in this sample may be carry-over from other donors' samples. The CDR3 DNA follows: TGTGCCAGCAGTCCTGACACAGATACGCAGTATTTT. It encodes CASSPDTDTQYF.